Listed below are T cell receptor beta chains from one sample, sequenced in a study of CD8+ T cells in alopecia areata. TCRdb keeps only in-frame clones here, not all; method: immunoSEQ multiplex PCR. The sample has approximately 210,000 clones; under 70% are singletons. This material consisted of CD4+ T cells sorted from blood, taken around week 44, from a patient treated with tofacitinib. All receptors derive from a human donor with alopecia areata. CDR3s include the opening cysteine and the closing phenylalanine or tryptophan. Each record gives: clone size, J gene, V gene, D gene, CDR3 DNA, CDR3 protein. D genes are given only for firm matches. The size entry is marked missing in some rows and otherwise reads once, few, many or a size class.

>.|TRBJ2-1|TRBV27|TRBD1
TGTGCCAGCAGTCCAGGGGACAGGGTGGGCGGCAATGAGCAGTTCTTC
CASSPGDRVGGNEQFF
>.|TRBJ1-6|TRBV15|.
TGTGCCACCAGCAGAGATACACCAACAATTAATTCACCCCTCCACTTT
CATSRDTPTINSPLHF
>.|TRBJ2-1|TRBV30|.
TGTGCCTGGAGTCCACGACGGGAGATTGAGCAGTTCTTC
CAWSPRREIEQFF
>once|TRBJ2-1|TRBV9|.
TGTGCCAGCAGCGTCTGGGGGCTAAATGGCAATGAGCAGTTCTTC
CASSVWGLNGNEQFF
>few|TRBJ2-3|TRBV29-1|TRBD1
TGCAGCGTTACCGGACAGGGAATGGGTACGCAGTATTTT
CSVTGQGMGTQYF
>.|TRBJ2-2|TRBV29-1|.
TGCAGCGTTGGTACAGGGTACGGCGGGGAGCTGTTTTTT
CSVGTGYGGELFF
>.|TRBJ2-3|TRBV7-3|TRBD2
TGTGCCAGCAGCTCGCGGGGGGCCGACCTAGATACGCAGTATTTT
CASSSRGADLDTQYF
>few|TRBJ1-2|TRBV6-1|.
TGTGCCAGCAGTGAAGGCAGGGGCTACACCTTC
CASSEGRGYTF
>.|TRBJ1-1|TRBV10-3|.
TGTGCCAGCAGAAGCCCTTCTGAACTGCTTAGGGCTTTCTTT
CASRSPSELLRAFF
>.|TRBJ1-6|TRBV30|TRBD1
TGTGCCTGGAGTGTGGACAGGGCACAGAATTCACCCCTCCACTTT
CAWSVDRAQNSPLHF
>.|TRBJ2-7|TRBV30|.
TGTGCCCAGGGGTCCTACGAGCAGTACTTC
CAQGSYEQYF
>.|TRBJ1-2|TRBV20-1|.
TGCAGTGCTAGGGGGGAGGTTGGCTACACCTTC
CSARGEVGYTF
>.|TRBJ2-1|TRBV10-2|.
TGCGCCAGCAAAGCGCGAGAGGCACTCAATGAGCAGTTCTTC
CASKAREALNEQFF
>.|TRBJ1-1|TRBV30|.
TGTGCCTGGAGTAGGGTCGGCAACATGAACACTGAAGCTTTCTTT
CAWSRVGNMNTEAFF
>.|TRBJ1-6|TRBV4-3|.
TGCGCCAGCAGCCTGAGGCGGGGAGGGGAGTCACCCCTCCACTTT
CASSLRRGGESPLHF
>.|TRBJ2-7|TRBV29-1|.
TGCAGCGCACGGGACTCCTACGAGCAGTACTTC
CSARDSYEQYF
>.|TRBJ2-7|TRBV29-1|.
TGCAGCGCTACAGGAGCGGGGCAGTACTTC
CSATGAGQYF
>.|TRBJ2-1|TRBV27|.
TGTGCCAGCAGGGGATTACCCAATGAGCAGTTCTTC
CASRGLPNEQFF
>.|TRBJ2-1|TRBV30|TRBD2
TGTGCCTGGACCTCTCACGAGGTGGCTAGCGGCAATGAGCAGTTCTTC
CAWTSHEVASGNEQFF
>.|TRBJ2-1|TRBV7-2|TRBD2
TGTGCCAGCAGCTTAGACTCTGGTAGCGGGGGGTACAATGAGCAGTTCTTC
CASSLDSGSGGYNEQFF
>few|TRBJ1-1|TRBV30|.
TGTGCCTGGAGTGTTTCTACAGCCACCGAAGCTTTCTTT
CAWSVSTATEAFF
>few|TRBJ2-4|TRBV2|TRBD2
TGTGCCAGCACCCCGGGACTAGCAGAAAACATTCAGTACTTC
CASTPGLAENIQYF
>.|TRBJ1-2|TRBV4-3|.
TGCGCCAGCAGCCCCGGTTCTGGGGATGGCTATGGCTACACCTTC
CASSPGSGDGYGYTF
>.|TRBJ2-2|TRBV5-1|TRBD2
TGCGCCAGCAGCTTATCGGGACTAGCGGTGAACACCGGGGAGCTGTTTTTT
CASSLSGLAVNTGELFF
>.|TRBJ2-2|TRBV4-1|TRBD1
TGCGCCAGCAGCCAAGGTCTGGGGACAGGCATAACCGGGGAGCTGTTTTTT
CASSQGLGTGITGELFF
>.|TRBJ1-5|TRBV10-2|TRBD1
TGCGCCAGCACCCCGGAGGGACAGGGGGATCAGCCCCAGCATTTT
CASTPEGQGDQPQHF
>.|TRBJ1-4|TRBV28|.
TGTGCCAGCACAGTCGGTAATGAAAAACTGTTTTTT
CASTVGNEKLFF
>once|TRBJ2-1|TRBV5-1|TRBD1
TGCGCCAGCAGCCGCGAACAGGGGGCGGTTGATGAGCAGTTCTTC
CASSREQGAVDEQFF
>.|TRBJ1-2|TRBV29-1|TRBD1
TGCAGCGTTGAACCAGGTGACAGGGCTGGCTACACCTTC
CSVEPGDRAGYTF
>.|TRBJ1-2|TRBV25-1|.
TGTGCCAGCAGTGACTTCGATCCACATGGCTACACCTTC
CASSDFDPHGYTF
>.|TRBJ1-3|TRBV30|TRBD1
TGTGCCTGGATACGGGACAGCTCTGGAAACACCATATATTTT
CAWIRDSSGNTIYF
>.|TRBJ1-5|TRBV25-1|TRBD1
TGTGCCAGCAGTGGACAGGGATATCAGCCCCAGCATTTT
CASSGQGYQPQHF
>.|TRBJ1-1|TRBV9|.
TGTGCCAGCAGCGTAAGCCCGAAAGTGTTAAACACTGAAGCTTTCTTT
CASSVSPKVLNTEAFF
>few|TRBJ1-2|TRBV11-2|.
TGTGCCAGCAGCCGACGAGACGAGGGAGCGAGGTATGGCTACACCTTC
CASSRRDEGARYGYTF
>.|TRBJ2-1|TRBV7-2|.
TGTGCCAGCAGCATAGCCCCAGGGTACCATGAGCAGTTCTTC
CASSIAPGYHEQFF
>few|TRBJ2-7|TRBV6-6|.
TGTGCCAGCATCCCGAGGGGAGGCTCCTACGAGCAGTACTTC
CASIPRGGSYEQYF
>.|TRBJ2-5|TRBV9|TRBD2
TGTGCCAGCAGCGCAGAGACTAGCCGGGAGACCCAGTACTTC
CASSAETSRETQYF
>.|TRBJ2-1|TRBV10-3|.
TGTGCCACCCAGAGGGCAGACAATGAGCAGTTCTTC
CATQRADNEQFF
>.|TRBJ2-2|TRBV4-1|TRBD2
TGCGCCAGCAGCCAGAGTGGGCTAGCGGCGAACACCGGGGAGCTGTTTTTT
CASSQSGLAANTGELFF
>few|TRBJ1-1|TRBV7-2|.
TGTGCCAGCAGCTTCGGCAGAACAGAAGCTTTCTTT
CASSFGRTEAFF
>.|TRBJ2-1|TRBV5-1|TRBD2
TGCGCCAGCAGCTATAGCGGGAGCTCCTACAATGAGCAGTTCTTC
CASSYSGSSYNEQFF
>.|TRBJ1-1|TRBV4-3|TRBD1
TGCGCCAGCAGCCAAGCCCCGGGACAGACGAACACTGAAGCTTTCTTT
CASSQAPGQTNTEAFF
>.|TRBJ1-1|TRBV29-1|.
TGCAGCGTAGTCCAGGGAAACACTGAAGCTTTCTTT
CSVVQGNTEAFF
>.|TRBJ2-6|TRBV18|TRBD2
TGTGCCAGCTCACCACCGGGGGGGACCTCTGGGGCCAACGTCCTGACTTTC
CASSPPGGTSGANVLTF
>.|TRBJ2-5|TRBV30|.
TGTGCCTGGTCGAGAGGGGAGACCCAGTACTTC
CAWSRGETQYF
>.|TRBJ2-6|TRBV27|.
TGTGCCAGCAGTTTTCGTGGGGGGCGCTTCCCCTCCTCTGGGGCCAACGTCCTGACTTTC
CASSFRGGRFPSSGANVLTF
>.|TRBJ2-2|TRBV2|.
TGTGCCAGCAGTGCGGGACGAAACACCGGGGAGCTGTTTTTT
CASSAGRNTGELFF
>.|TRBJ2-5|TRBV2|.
TGTGCCAGCAGTGAGTTTCAGGGGCTCGTGGAGACCCAGTACTTC
CASSEFQGLVETQYF
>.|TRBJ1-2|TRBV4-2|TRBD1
TGTGCCAGCAGCCAAGAAGGGACAGTATCCTATGGCTACACCTTC
CASSQEGTVSYGYTF
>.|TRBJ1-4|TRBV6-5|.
TGTGCCAGCAGTCAGGGATGGAGTGAAAAACTGTTTTTT
CASSQGWSEKLFF
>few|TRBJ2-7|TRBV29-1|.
TGCAGCGTTTTAACCGGGACAAACGAGCAGTACTTC
CSVLTGTNEQYF
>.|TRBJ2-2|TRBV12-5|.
TGTGCTAGTGGTCCCGGGACTCAAGTCACCGGGGAGCTGTTTTTT
CASGPGTQVTGELFF
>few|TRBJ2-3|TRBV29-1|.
TGCAGCGTTCCGGGGACCCGGTCTAGCACAGATACGCAGTATTTT
CSVPGTRSSTDTQYF